This TCR beta chain was sequenced for a study of cytomegalovirus exposure and HLA in healthy donors. This clone was observed a handful of times. Primers: 60 Vbeta forward and 13 Jbeta reverse. The method was immunoSEQ multiplex PCR; TCRdb's version includes in-frame clones alone and lacks a portion of them. The sample includes roughly 200,000 clones, about an eighth seen only once; the top ten take under 10%. This clonotype was obtained from a man in his forties or fifties in good health and CMV-seropositive. Sample: PBMCs.

The CDR3 bases are TGTGCCAGCAGCTTTACAATAGCGGGGTATGGGACCCAGTACTTC. It translates to CASSFTIAGYGTQYF. This chain links TRBV5-6 with TRBJ2-5, with TRBD2 matching over 8 bases. CDR1 is SGHDT and CDR2 is YYEEEE in the germline V gene. The CDR3 has 15 residues. V was clipped by 2 bases and J by 7 bases; unmatched bases: 10.